This record concerns one T cell receptor (beta chain) sequence. What it binds is unknown. This entry belongs to a study of T cells in Graves' hyperthyroidism and ophthalmopathy. Study as a whole: Blood was drawn when the patient was first diagnosed and still untreated. Study-level results: From stable hyperthyroidism, ophthalmopathy was separated by a 13 V-J model.

There were TCR beta CDR3 regions amplified from RNA transcripts. Researchers ran a first-round RT-PCR on the TCR CDR3 using the HTBI primer set. One entry per CDR3 protein results from TCRdb running MiXCR on the multiplex PCR reads. The sample has some 440,000 distinct CDR3 sequences; 15% to 19% are singletons. The CDR3 has 15 amino acids. The V gene end was trimmed by 6 bases and the J gene end by 6 bases; junction bases not matched to a gene: 9. Germline-derived CDR1 and CDR2 are MGHDK and SYGVNS. Sequencing was performed on blood. V usage is TRBV25-1 and J usage is TRBJ1-4; 8 nucleotides agree with TRBD1. This receptor was taken from a woman aged 18-30 years with Graves' hyperthyroidism. CDR3 sequence reads: CASSRKQGVDEKLFF. The CDR3 DNA follows: TGTGCCAGCAGCCGGAAACAGGGGGTAGATGAAAAACTGTTTTTT.